Presented here are 14 T cell receptor beta chains from one specimen sequenced in a study of blood T cells in healthy people across ages. Using a J-beta primer mix together with a sample-barcoded 5' primer, a second PCR was run for roughly 6 to 11 cycles. MiXCR, applied by TCRdb to the 5' RACE reads, yields one record per CDR3 protein. The data show about 1.5 million distinct CDR3 sequences, with 35% to 45% seen just once and 4% held by the top ten. Specimen: blood. The receptors shown here come from a woman aged 18-29 years in good health.

This chain's CDR3 is CASSPRRRHTDTQYF. The CDR3 DNA reads as TGTGCCAGCAGCCCTAGGAGGCGACACACAGATACGCAGTATTTT. The rearrangement links TRBV7-9 to TRBJ2-3; a weak D match, TRBD2 (5 bases). The CDR3 contains 15 residues. V dropped 5 bases and J dropped 2 bases, with 14 bases sitting between them. The germline V gene encodes CDR1 SEHNR and CDR2 FQNEAQ (reference sequence).

This sequence joins TRBV3-1 and TRBJ2-5; D gene unclear. The better agreement between TRBJ2-7 and the DNA end casts doubt on the J call. Germline V gene lookup returns CDR1 LGHDT and CDR2 YNNKEL (reference sequence). The CDR3 loop spans 14 amino acids. The chain's CDR3 is CASSQSDGYYEQYF. The CDR3 DNA is TGTGCCAGCAGCCAATCGGACGGATACTACGAGCAGTACTTC.

The V gene is TRBV2, the J gene TRBJ2-1; no definite D call. The CDR3 covers 17 residues. The ends were cut back, 8 bases at V and 0 bases at J, with 20 bases in the middle. The V gene's germline CDR1 is SNHLY and CDR2 FYNNEI. The CDR3 DNA reads as TGTGCCAGCGGTACGGTCCACGACCTCATCTCCTACAATGAGCAGTTCTTC. Residues: CASGTVHDLISYNEQFF.

This clonotype was seen repeatedly, ten times or more. The V gene is TRBV7-2, the J gene TRBJ1-2; TRBD1 is a possible D gene (5 bases). Germline V CDR1 and CDR2: SGHTA, FQGNSA. Trimming removed 1 base from V and 1 base from J, with 10 bases in between. This CDR3 region has 15 residues. CDR3 in DNA: TGTGCCAGCAGCTTAGTCGGGGGTATTAACTATGGCTACACCTTC. It translates to CASSLVGGINYGYTF.

The chain recombines TRBV12-5 with TRBJ1-5, with TRBD1 matching over 9 bases. The germline gives CDR1 LGHNT, CDR2 FRNRAP. With 6 bases clipped from V and 7 bases from J, the junction kept 4 bases outside the gene matches. The CDR3 totals 13 residues. The CDR3 region is CASGYDRGQPQHF. The CDR3 DNA reads as TGTGCTAGTGGCTACGACAGGGGGCAGCCCCAGCATTTT.

This clonotype was observed a few times. The chain recombines TRBV3-1 with TRBJ2-1; 7 bases map to TRBD1. Germline values: CDR1 LGHDT, CDR2 YNNKEL (reference sequence). The CDR3 consists of 15 residues. After removal of 4 bases from V and 3 bases from J, the junction contained 6 bases not matched to a gene. CDR3 region: CASSRARDSYNEQFF. The CDR3 coding sequence is TGTGCCAGCAGCCGGGCGAGGGACAGCTACAATGAGCAGTTCTTC.

This sequence joins TRBV28 and TRBJ1-3; D not certain. V was trimmed by 5 bases and J by 0 bases, leaving 14 bases between them. Germline V gene sequence: CDR1 MDHEN, CDR2 SYDVKM. The CDR3 contains 16 residues. The CDR3 DNA follows: TGTGCCAGCAGTGCGCACCGACTGGGCTCTGGAAACACCATATATTTT. This encodes CASSAHRLGSGNTIYF.

The V and J genes are TRBV7-2 and TRBJ2-5, with D maybe TRBD2 (5 bases). Trimming took 2 bases from V and 10 from J, leaving 11 bases between them. Per the germline V gene, CDR1 is SGHTA and CDR2 is FQGNSA. The CDR3 contains 12 residues. Written as DNA, the CDR3 is TGTGCCAGCAGCTTACCGGGGATGGGCCAGTACTTC. It codes for CASSLPGMGQYF.

With regard to this clonotype: A much bigger clone sits one base away, suggesting this may be a read error. V and J are TRBV29-1 and TRBJ2-5; 7 positions match TRBD2. The CDR3 totals 16 residues. V dropped 8 bases and J dropped 13; count of bases not matched to a gene: 28. Germline lookup yields CDR1 SQVTM and CDR2 ANQGSEA. This CDR3 is CSIPFWKAGTGYERYF. In nucleotides, the CDR3 is TGCAGCATCCCGTTCTGGAAAGCGGGAACAGGTTACGAGCGGTACTTC.

This clonotype was detected only a few times. This rearrangement joins TRBV28 to TRBJ2-1, with a possible D match to TRBD2 (7 bases). Trimming took off 3 bases at V and 8 bases at J, with 11 bases between the two ends. The CDR3 is made up of 13 amino acids. Germline assignment: CDR1 MDHEN and CDR2 SYDVKM. CDR3 in DNA: TGTGCCAGCAGTTTGGGGGGGGCCCATGAGCAGTTCTTC. Residues: CASSLGGAHEQFF. The entire variable domain, with the rest obtained from reference TRBV28 and TRBJ2-1, is as follows: DVKVTQSSRYLVKRTGEKVFLECVQDMDHENMFWYRQDPGLGLRLIYFSYDVKMKEKGDIPEGYSVSREKKERFSLILESASTNQTSMYLCASSLGGAHEQFFGPGTRLTVL.

To note about this clonotype: A read error may produce the germline difference seen at one junction end. J is TRBJ1-4 and V is TRBV7-9; TRBD1 agrees at 7 bases. This CDR3 is built from 17 residues. The germline V gene encodes CDR1 SEHNR and CDR2 FQNEAQ (reference sequence). The CDR3 sequence is CASSLPTGTLINEKLFF. The DNA for the CDR3 is TGTGCCAGCAGCTTACCGACAGGGACATTGATAAATGAAAAGCTGTTTTTT.

The CDR3 sequence is CASSYSEAGGTEAFF. CDR3 DNA sequence: TGTGCCAGCAGTTACTCGGAGGCTGGAGGGACTGAAGCTTTCTTT. The genes are TRBV6-5 and TRBJ1-1; the D is unclear. The CDR3 sequence is 15 residues long. With 0 bases removed from V and 5 bases from J, the gap between germline ends came to 13 bases. CDR1 MNHEY and CDR2 SVGAGI come from the germline V gene.

The genes are TRBV6-2 or TRBV6-3 and TRBJ1-2; the D gene is possibly TRBD1 (6 bases). This CDR3 spans 16 amino acids. Germline assignment: CDR1 MNHEY and CDR2 SVGEGT. The V and J ends lost 0 bases and 2 bases respectively, with 13 bases between them. CDR3 amino acids: CASSYSPAGENYGYTF. The CDR3 DNA sequence: TGTGCCAGCAGTTACTCGCCTGCAGGGGAAAACTATGGCTACACCTTC.

This clonotype turned up a few times. This chain joins TRBV6-2 or TRBV6-3 and TRBJ2-5; a weak D match, TRBD2 (6 bases). The CDR3 is made up of 16 amino acids. V lost 4 bases, J lost 3 bases, and 18 bases lay in between. Per the germline V gene, CDR1 is MNHEY and CDR2 is SVGEGT. CDR3 residues: CASSWDRRADKETQYF. CDR3 nucleotide sequence: TGTGCCAGCAGTTGGGACCGGAGGGCTGACAAAGAGACCCAGTACTTC.